The clone carrying this T cell receptor beta chain occurred once. Antigen unknown. This entry is derived from a study of cytomegalovirus exposure and HLA in healthy donors. In the study overall: It was reported in a later analysis that the same platform had been used for the 120 or so validation repertoires as for the approximately 730 first-cohort repertoires.

TCRdb's table, derived via immunoSEQ multiplex PCR, lists solely in-frame clones and lacks some. The sample contains 150,000 to 200,000 clones, roughly 86% of which appear only once. The CDR3 consists of 14 residues. The germline gives CDR1 PRHDT, CDR2 FYEKMQ (reference sequence). V lost 5 bases to trimming and J lost 4 bases; unmatched junction nucleotides: 4. Study results and limitations: Reports described diagnosis of cytomegalovirus status by the classifier as highly specific and sensitive.

Material for sequencing was PBMCs. This chain joins TRBV13 and TRBJ1-2; 10 bases line up with TRBD1. The receptor was derived from a woman aged 18-30 years in good health and CMV-seronegative. In DNA form, the CDR3 reads TGTGCCAGCAGCCGGGGACAGGGGACCTATGGCTACACCTTC. As protein: CASSRGQGTYGYTF. The variable domain in full, with the rest retrieved from reference TRBV13 and TRBJ1-2, is AAGVIQSPRHLIKEKRETATLKCYPIPRHDTVYWYQQGPGQDPQFLISFYEKMQSDKGSIPDRFSAQQFSDYHSELNMSSLELGDSALYFCASSRGQGTYGYTFGSGTRLTVV.